These 24 T cell receptor beta chains came from one sample sequenced in a study of blood T cell repertoires in COVID-19. Measured with immunoSEQ multiplex PCR; TCRdb has only the in-frame clones, and not every one. This sample carries more than 200,000 clones, around 80% of them seen once, and the ten largest clones take approximately 4.3%. The specimen sequenced was PBMCs or T cells enriched from blood (not recorded which). The receptor set was obtained from a man in his thirties or forties with acute COVID-19.

There are a few counts of this clone. J is TRBJ2-7 and V is TRBV28; 9 bases align to TRBD1. The CDR3 has 14 amino acids. Looked up from germline, CDR1 is MDHEN and CDR2 is SYDVKM. J was trimmed by 7 bases and V by 5 bases; bases with no gene match: 9. CDR3 nucleotide sequence: TGTGCCAGCAGTGTGACAGGGGGAGCGAGTGAGCAGTACTTC. Its protein is CASSVTGGASEQYF. The whole variable domain, filled in from reference TRBV28 and TRBJ2-7, reads DVKVTQSSRYLVKRTGEKVFLECVQDMDHENMFWYRQDPGLGLRLIYFSYDVKMKEKGDIPEGYSVSREKKERFSLILESASTNQTSMYLCASSVTGGASEQYFGPGTRLTVT.

This CDR3 is CASSKEGQAFGEKLFF. In nucleotides, the CDR3 is TGTGCCAGCTCAAAAGAAGGACAGGCTTTCGGGGAAAAACTGTTTTTT. This chain links TRBV18 with TRBJ1-4, with 7 bases fitting TRBD1. CDR1 and CDR2 from the germline V gene are KGHSH and LQKENI. Trimming at V came to 5 bases and at J to 8 bases, leaving 14 bases not matched to a gene. The CDR3 runs 16 residues.

The genes are TRBV27 and TRBJ1-6, with D unresolved. Trimming left V 7 bases short and J 9 bases short, with 16 bases between. This CDR3 contains 14 residues. Germline V gene lookup returns CDR1 MNHEY and CDR2 SMNVEV (reference sequence). CDR3 in amino acids: CASKTVTEGSPLHF. The CDR3 nucleotides are TGTGCCAGCAAGACCGTCACAGAAGGTTCACCCCTCCACTTT.

There are a few counts of this clone. This chain links TRBV30 with TRBJ1-1; tentative D call: TRBD1 (5 bases). The length of the CDR3 is 13 residues. V was shortened by 4 bases and J by 7 bases, with 16 bases between the two germline ends. Germline V gene sequence: CDR1 GTSNPN, CDR2 SVGIG (reference sequence). The CDR3 reads CAWTGQGKGEAFF. In DNA, the CDR3 is TGTGCCTGGACGGGTCAGGGCAAGGGTGAAGCTTTCTTT.

This rearrangement joins TRBV1 to TRBJ2-1; the table assigns TRBD2, which was not confirmed against the DNA. TRBV1 is recorded as a pseudogene. This CDR3 contains 16 residues. CDR3 residues: CTSSQAGRGGLNEQFF. CDR3 DNA sequence: TGCACCAGCAGCCAAGCGGGACGGGGGGGCCTCAATGAGCAGTTCTTC.

CDR3 DNA: TGTGCCTGGAGTGACAGTGCCTTTACCTACGAGCAGTACTTC. Residues: CAWSDSAFTYEQYF. This chain links TRBV30 with TRBJ2-7; D ambiguous. CDR1 is GTSNPN, CDR2 SVGIG, per germline (reference sequence). The V and J ends lost 1 base and 2 bases respectively, with 12 bases between them. This CDR3 has 14 residues.

The genes are TRBV6-5 and TRBJ2-7, with 10 bases fitting TRBD1. V dropped 0 bases and J dropped 2; count of bases not matched to a gene: 1. This CDR3 has 15 residues. The germline V gene encodes CDR1 MNHEY and CDR2 SVGAGI. The CDR3 nucleotides are TGTGCCAGCAGTTACTCGGGACAGGGGACCTACGAGCAGTACTTC. Its protein is CASSYSGQGTYEQYF.

This clone appeared once. The J gene is TRBJ1-2, the V gene TRBV28; 7 bases agree with TRBD1. This CDR3 region has 12 residues. The V segment lost 3 bases and the J segment 8 bases; nucleotides outside the gene matches: 3. The germline CDR1 and CDR2 sequences are MDHEN and SYDVKM. Written as DNA, the CDR3 is TGTGCCAGCAGTTTTTTAGGGGGCGGCTACACCTTC. It is translated as CASSFLGGGYTF.

The genes are TRBV3-1 (or the pseudogene TRBV3-2) and TRBJ2-5; perhaps TRBD2 as D (7 bases). V was cut by 3 bases and J by 5 bases, with 10 bases left in between. Germline loops: CDR1 LGHDT, CDR2 YNNKEL (reference sequence). The CDR3 is 13 residues long. The CDR3 DNA reads as TGTGCCAGCAGCCAGGGAGGGGGGGAGACCCAGTACTTC. Translation: CASSQGGGETQYF.

The genes are TRBV2 and TRBJ2-5; 10 nucleotides align to TRBD2. Germline CDR1 SNHLY, CDR2 FYNNEI. Trimming took 5 bases from V and 4 from J; bases not matched to a gene: 10. The CDR3 length is 16 residues. The CDR3 here is CASSRVAGGIGETQYF. The CDR3 DNA sequence: TGTGCCAGCAGTCGGGTAGCGGGGGGCATAGGAGAGACCCAGTACTTC.

V usage is TRBV7-9 and J usage is TRBJ2-5; 10 bases are shared with TRBD2. Germline CDR1 and CDR2: SEHNR and FQNEAQ (reference sequence). This CDR3 is 15 amino acids long. The V segment lost 4 bases and the J segment 2 bases; nucleotides outside the gene matches: 4. CDR3 sequence reads: CASSSLSGGQETQYF. The CDR3, as DNA: TGTGCCAGCAGCTCCCTTAGCGGGGGGCAAGAGACCCAGTACTTC.

This clone was seen a few times. This chain connects TRBV29-1 to TRBJ2-2; 8 nucleotides align to TRBD1. The trim removed 3 bases at V and 4 bases at J, leaving 1 base unmatched. Per the germline V gene, CDR1 is SQVTM and CDR2 is ANQGSEA. The CDR3 consists of 13 residues. CDR3 sequence (DNA): TGCAGCGTTGACGACAGGGGCACCGGGGAGCTGTTTTTT. Protein: CSVDDRGTGELFF.

The chain uses TRBV5-1 and TRBJ1-2, with TRBD1 as a possible D gene (6 bases). The CDR3 totals 16 residues. Germline CDR1 is SGHRS and CDR2 is YFSETQ. Trimming pared 4 bases from V and 0 bases from J, leaving 16 bases between. Here the CDR3 reads CASSPILDSTNYGYTF. CDR3 DNA sequence: TGCGCCAGCAGCCCTATCTTGGACAGTACTAACTATGGCTACACCTTC.

The chain links TRBV9 to TRBJ2-3; TRBD1 is a possible D gene (5 bases). The germline V gene encodes CDR1 SGDLS and CDR2 YYNGEE. Trimming stripped 3 bases from V and 0 bases from J, with 11 bases between. The CDR3 is 15 residues long. The CDR3 spells CASSEVPGSTDTQYF. The CDR3 region has the DNA TGTGCCAGCAGCGAAGTTCCAGGGAGCACAGATACGCAGTATTTT.

This clone showed up just a few times. The chain couples TRBV3-1 (or the pseudogene TRBV3-2) to TRBJ1-6; TRBD1 is a possible D gene (6 bases). The CDR3 sequence is 15 residues long. CDR1 and CDR2 (germline): LGHDT, YNNKEL (reference sequence). V was cut by 1 base and J by 10 bases, with 14 bases left in between. The CDR3 here is CASSQGRTETSPLHF. The CDR3 region has the DNA TGTGCCAGCAGCCAAGGGAGGACAGAAACATCACCCCTCCACTTT.

To note about this clone: The sample carries other DNA sequences with the same CDR3. This chain links TRBV29-1 with TRBJ1-1; 7 bases fit TRBD1. Germline CDR1 is SQVTM and CDR2 is ANQGSEA. V trimming: 6 bases; J trimming: 4 bases; junction bases outside the gene matches: 2. The CDR3 runs 11 residues. The DNA of the CDR3 is TGCAGCGTGAGACAGGGCACTGAAGCTTTCTTT. Translation: CSVRQGTEAFF.

The chain employs TRBV27 and TRBJ1-5, with D hard to call. The V gene lost 0 bases and the J gene lost 2 bases, with 8 bases spanning the gap. The CDR3 is made up of 15 amino acids. CDR1 is MNHEY and CDR2 is SMNVEV in the germline V gene (reference sequence). CDR3 sequence (DNA): TGTGCCAGCAGTTTATCACTGGGAGGCAATCAGCCCCAGCATTTT. Protein sequence: CASSLSLGGNQPQHF.

The rearrangement links TRBV7-9 to TRBJ1-6; perhaps TRBD1 as D (5 bases). V was clipped by 10 bases and J by 7 bases, with 17 bases between them. This CDR3 is 14 amino acids long. Germline V gene lookup returns CDR1 SEHNR and CDR2 FQNEAQ (reference sequence). DNA for the CDR3: TGTGCCACCAAAATCGGGGGGGGGAATTCACCCCTCCACTTT. Translating gives CATKIGGGNSPLHF.

This chain uses TRBV5-1 with TRBJ1-4; TRBD1 matches 9 bases. After removal of 0 bases from V and 8 bases from J, the junction contained 5 bases not matched to a gene. The germline gives CDR1 SGHRS, CDR2 YFSETQ. This CDR3 comprises 15 residues. The CDR3 DNA reads TGCGCCAGCAGCTTGGCCGGGACAGGGCAAGAAAAACTGTTTTTT. Translating gives CASSLAGTGQEKLFF. The whole variable domain, filled in from reference TRBV5-1 and TRBJ1-4, reads KAGVTQTPRYLIKTRGQQVTLSCSPISGHRSVSWYQQTPGQGLQFLFEYFSETQRNKGNFPGRFSGRQFSNSRSEMNVSTLELGDSALYLCASSLAGTGQEKLFFGSGTQLSVL.

This chain joins TRBV7-9 and TRBJ1-2, with D unresolved. Trimming shortened V by 0 bases and J by 4 bases, and 21 bases separated the two germline ends. This CDR3 has 18 residues. Looked up from germline, CDR1 is SEHNR and CDR2 is FQNEAQ (reference sequence). In nucleotides, the CDR3 is TGTGCCAGCAGCTTAGCGGGCTTTGCCAGGCAAAACATCTATGGCTACACCTTC. Amino acids: CASSLAGFARQNIYGYTF.

V gene TRBV24-1 combines with J gene TRBJ2-1; tentative D call: TRBD2 (6 bases). Trimming left V 3 bases short and J 4 bases short, with 15 bases between. The CDR3 covers 16 residues. Looked up from germline, CDR1 is KGHDR and CDR2 is SFDVKD. DNA of the CDR3: TGTGCCACCAGTGATCAAGCGGGCCCTACTTACAATGAGCAGTTCTTC. Encoded protein: CATSDQAGPTYNEQFF.

This clone occurred many times. V usage is TRBV6-5 and J usage is TRBJ1-3, with D unresolved. Germline V lookup: CDR1 MNHEY, CDR2 SVGAGI. The CDR3 extends over 12 amino acids. The V end was cut by 5 bases, the J end by 4 bases, with 6 bases between. CDR3 amino acids: CASSPRGNTIYF. In nucleotides, the CDR3 is TGTGCCAGCAGTCCCCGGGGAAACACCATATATTTT.

The chain links TRBV24-1 to TRBJ1-5, with 10 bases fitting TRBD1. V gave up 5 bases and J gave up 6 bases; unmatched junction bases: 3. CDR3 size: 14 residues. Germline lookup yields CDR1 KGHDR and CDR2 SFDVKD. The CDR3 is CATSGTGGSQPQHF. Here the CDR3 DNA reads TGTGCCACCAGTGGGACAGGGGGGAGTCAGCCCCAGCATTTT.

The gene calls are TRBV19 and TRBJ1-4, with 7 bases identical to TRBD1. The V gene's germline CDR1 is LNHDA and CDR2 SQIVND (reference sequence). The CDR3 is 19 amino acids. V dropped 4 bases and J dropped 0; count of bases not matched to a gene: 14. The CDR3 loop reads CASSTPHWTGFATNEKLFF. The CDR3 DNA is TGTGCCAGTAGTACCCCTCATTGGACAGGATTTGCAACTAATGAAAAACTGTTTTTT.